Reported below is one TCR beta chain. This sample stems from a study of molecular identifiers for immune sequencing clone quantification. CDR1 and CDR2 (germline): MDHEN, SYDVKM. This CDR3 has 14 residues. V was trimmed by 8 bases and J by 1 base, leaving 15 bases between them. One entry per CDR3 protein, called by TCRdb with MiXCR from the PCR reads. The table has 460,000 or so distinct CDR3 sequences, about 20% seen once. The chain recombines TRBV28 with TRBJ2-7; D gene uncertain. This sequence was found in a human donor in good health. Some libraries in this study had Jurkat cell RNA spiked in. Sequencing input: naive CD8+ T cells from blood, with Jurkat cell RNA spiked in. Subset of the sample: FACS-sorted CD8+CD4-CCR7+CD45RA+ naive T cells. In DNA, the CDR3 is TGTGCCAGCGTCCTCCCTGGCAGTTCCTACGAGCAGTACTTC. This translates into CASVLPGSSYEQYF.